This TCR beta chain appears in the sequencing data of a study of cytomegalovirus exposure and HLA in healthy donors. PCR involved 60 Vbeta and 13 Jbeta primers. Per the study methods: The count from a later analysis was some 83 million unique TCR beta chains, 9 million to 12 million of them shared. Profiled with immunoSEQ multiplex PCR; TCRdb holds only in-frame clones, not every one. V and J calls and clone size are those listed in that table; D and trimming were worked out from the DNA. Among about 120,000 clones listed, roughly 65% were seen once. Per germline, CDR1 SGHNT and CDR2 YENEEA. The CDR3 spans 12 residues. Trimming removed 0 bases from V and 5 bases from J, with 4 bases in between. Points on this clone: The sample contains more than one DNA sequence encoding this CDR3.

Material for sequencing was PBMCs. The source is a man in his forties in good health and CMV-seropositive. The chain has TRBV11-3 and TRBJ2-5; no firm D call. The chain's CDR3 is CASSLDRETQYF. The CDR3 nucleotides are TGTGCCAGCAGCTTAGATCGGGAGACCCAGTACTTC.